The 27 T cell receptor beta chains below come from one sample, sequenced in a study of cytomegalovirus exposure and HLA in healthy donors. This PCR relied on a set of 60 Vbeta primers and 13 Jbeta primers. Produced via immunoSEQ multiplex PCR; TCRdb's table is partial and in-frame only. This table holds hundreds of thousands of clones, 70% to 80% found once. The material sequenced was PBMCs. Receptors were obtained from a girl between 2 and 10 years old in good health and CMV-seronegative.

This chain joins TRBV5-1 and TRBJ2-1; D is unclear. Germline lookup yields CDR1 SGHRS and CDR2 YFSETQ. V lost 0 bases to trimming and J lost 1 base, with 8 bases between them. This CDR3 is built from 15 residues. The CDR3 protein is CASSLGSSSYNEQFF. The DNA of the CDR3 is TGCGCCAGCAGCTTGGGTAGTAGTTCCTACAATGAGCAGTTCTTC.

V is TRBV16 and J is TRBJ2-2; D perhaps matches TRBD1 (6 bases). CDR3 size: 16 residues. Trimming pared 0 bases from V and 6 bases from J, leaving 14 bases between. Germline CDR1 reads KGHSY; CDR2 reads FQNENV. The CDR3 loop is CASSQSGAGVAGELFF. CDR3 bases: TGTGCCAGCAGCCAATCGGGGGCCGGGGTCGCCGGGGAGCTGTTTTTT.

J is TRBJ2-7 and V is TRBV5-1; TRBD2 is a possible D gene (6 bases). Germline CDR1 SGHRS, CDR2 YFSETQ. This CDR3 is built from 13 residues. Trimming cost V 4 bases and J 2 bases, with 10 bases left between them. Here the CDR3 DNA reads TGCGCCAGCAGCCCCGGAGGGCCCTACGAGCAGTACTTC. Its protein is CASSPGGPYEQYF.

This chain links TRBV7-6 with TRBJ1-5, with 8 positions matching TRBD1. CDR3 size: 15 residues. Trimming took 5 bases from V and 1 from J; bases not matched to a gene: 4. Germline CDR1 and CDR2: SGHVS and FNYEAQ. CDR3 in DNA: TGTGCCAGCAGCCCGGGACAGGCCAGCAATCAGCCCCAGCATTTT. Residues: CASSPGQASNQPQHF.

The CDR3 is CASSDDFENEQYF. DNA of the CDR3: TGTGCCAGCAGTGACGATTTCGAGAACGAGCAGTACTTC. The chain joins TRBV6-4 to TRBJ2-7; D gene uncertain. Per germline, CDR1 MRHNA and CDR2 SNTAGT. V was pared by 2 bases and J by 5 bases, with 10 bases between. This CDR3 is built from 13 residues.

The rearrangement uses TRBV11-2 and TRBJ2-7; D is possibly TRBD1 (5 bases). V was trimmed by 1 base and J by 3 bases, leaving 13 bases between them. This CDR3 comprises 15 residues. CDR1 and CDR2 (germline): SGHAT, FQNNGV. CDR3 coding DNA: TGTGCCAGCAGCTTAGTTTTGGGGCCGGTCTACGAGCAGTACTTC. It specifies CASSLVLGPVYEQYF.

V usage is TRBV15 and J usage is TRBJ1-2; no clear D. Germline V CDR1 and CDR2: LNHNV, YYDKDF (reference sequence). V was clipped by 1 base and J by 8 bases, with 11 bases between them. The CDR3 has 13 residues. The CDR3 reads CATSRGPRVGYTF. For the CDR3, the DNA is TGTGCCACCAGCAGAGGACCTAGAGTAGGCTACACCTTC.

The J gene is TRBJ2-7, the V gene TRBV27, with 7 nucleotides matching TRBD1. Germline V CDR1 and CDR2: MNHEY, SMNVEV (reference sequence). V shed 6 bases, J shed 2 bases, and the junction held 1 base outside the gene matches. This CDR3 contains 12 residues. CDR3 in amino acids: CASRQGTYEQYF. The DNA for the CDR3 is TGTGCCAGCAGACAGGGGACCTACGAGCAGTACTTC.

This clone appeared once. The chain uses TRBV28 and TRBJ2-5; 13 bases map to TRBD2. V gave up 4 bases and J gave up 5 bases; unmatched junction bases: 4. The CDR3 has 15 amino acids. Germline V gene data show CDR1 as MDHEN and CDR2 as SYDVKM. The CDR3 loop reads CASSSGTSGMETQYF. The DNA of the CDR3 is TGTGCCAGCAGTTCGGGGACTAGCGGGATGGAGACCCAGTACTTC. Based on the CDR3 plus reference TRBV28 and TRBJ2-5, the full variable domain is DVKVTQSSRYLVKRTGEKVFLECVQDMDHENMFWYRQDPGLGLRLIYFSYDVKMKEKGDIPEGYSVSREKKERFSLILESASTNQTSMYLCASSSGTSGMETQYFGPGTRLLVL.

J is TRBJ2-7 and V is TRBV27; maybe TRBD2 (7 bases). The CDR3 spans 14 residues. Trimming took 2 bases from V and 5 from J, leaving 13 bases between them. Per the germline V gene, CDR1 is MNHEY and CDR2 is SMNVEV (reference sequence). The CDR3 is CASSLRGASNEQYF. In nucleotides, the CDR3 is TGTGCCAGCAGTTTACGGGGGGCTTCCAACGAGCAGTACTTC.

This chain's CDR3 is CASSSEPGPADENPPLHF. The CDR3 bases are TGTGCCAGCAGCTCCGAGCCGGGCCCAGCGGACGAAAATCCACCCCTCCACTTT. This chain connects TRBV13 to TRBJ1-6, with D hard to call. This CDR3 is built from 18 residues. Trimming cost V 4 bases and J 11 bases, with 27 bases left between them. Germline V lookup: CDR1 PRHDT, CDR2 FYEKMQ (reference sequence).

The chain recombines TRBV10-3 with TRBJ1-2; 8 positions agree with TRBD1. Trimming cost V 0 bases and J 7 bases; bases outside gene matches: 7. The germline V gene encodes CDR1 ENHRY and CDR2 SYGVKD. The CDR3 length is 15 residues. CDR3 amino acids: CAISESNQGAVGYTF. The CDR3 bases are TGTGCCATCAGTGAGTCGAACCAGGGGGCAGTTGGCTACACCTTC.

The V call is TRBV6-5, the J call TRBJ2-7; D perhaps matches TRBD2 (6 bases). The ends were cut back, 6 bases at V and 3 bases at J, with 15 bases in the middle. The CDR3 contains 14 residues. CDR1 MNHEY and CDR2 SVGAGI come from the germline V gene. CDR3 amino acids: CASRQIAEVYEQYF. The CDR3 bases are TGTGCCAGCAGACAAATAGCGGAGGTCTACGAGCAGTACTTC.

The chain carries TRBV6-1 and TRBJ1-3; D not certain. V was shortened by 7 bases and J by 0 bases, with 13 bases between the two germline ends. From germline, CDR1 is MNHNS and CDR2 SASEGT. The CDR3 length is 15 residues. The CDR3 reads CASTKVQNSGNTIYF. In DNA form, the CDR3 reads TGTGCCAGCACGAAAGTACAGAACTCTGGAAACACCATATATTTT.

The genes are TRBV5-1 and TRBJ2-5; 12 positions match TRBD2. V lost 0 bases and J lost 0; bases outside the gene matches: 6. The CDR3 spans 18 residues. Germline V gives CDR1 SGHRS, CDR2 YFSETQ. CDR3 nucleotide sequence: TGCGCCAGCAGCTTGGCACTAGCGGGGGGCCCGAACCAAGAGACCCAGTACTTC. This encodes CASSLALAGGPNQETQYF.

The DNA for the CDR3 is TGTGCCAGTAGTATCGTAGACAGGGACCAGAACATTCAGTACTTC. Protein product: CASSIVDRDQNIQYF. The rearrangement joins TRBV19 to TRBJ2-4; 7 bases line up with TRBD1. The CDR3 spans 15 residues. The junction had 9 bases not matched to a gene; V was cut back by 3 bases and J by 7 bases. Germline V CDR1 and CDR2: LNHDA, SQIVND (reference sequence). The variable domain in full, completed from reference TRBV19 and TRBJ2-4, reads DGGITQSPKYLFRKEGQNVTLSCEQNLNHDAMYWYRQDPGQGLRLIYYSQIVNDFQKGDIAEGYSVSREKKESFPLTVTSAQKNPTAFYLCASSIVDRDQNIQYFGAGTRLSVL.

The chain links TRBV5-4 to TRBJ2-5, with D possibly TRBD1 on 5 matching bases. CDR1 SGHNT and CDR2 YYREEE come from the germline V gene (reference sequence). With 1 base removed from V and 5 bases from J, the gap between germline ends came to 12 bases. This CDR3 region has 14 residues. The CDR3 DNA reads TGTGCCAGCAGCTTGCAAGGGGCGCAGGAGACCCAGTACTTC. It codes for CASSLQGAQETQYF.

The V and J genes are TRBV29-1 and TRBJ2-1; 13 nucleotides align to TRBD2. The junction had 6 bases not matched to a gene; V was cut back by 4 bases and J by 0 bases. Germline CDR1 reads SQVTM; CDR2 reads ANQGSEA. This CDR3 has 17 amino acids. CDR3 region: CSVGGTSGDNSYNEQFF. In DNA, the CDR3 is TGCAGCGTTGGAGGGACTAGCGGGGACAACTCCTACAATGAGCAGTTCTTC.

On this clone itself: At one of its ends the junction is not consistent with the germline gene, which may arise from a read error. The chain uses TRBV9 and TRBJ2-3; 8 positions match TRBD1. The CDR3 is made up of 12 amino acids. Germline-derived CDR1 and CDR2 are SGDLS and YYNGEE. CDR3 in DNA: TGTGCCAGCAGCTATGGGACAGGTACGCAGTATTTT. It is translated as CASSYGTGTQYF. The full variable domain, in which reference TRBV9 and TRBJ2-3 provide the parts outside the CDR3, is DSGVTQTPKHLITATGQRVTLRCSPRSGDLSVYWYQQSLDQGLQFLIQYYNGEERAKGNILERFSAQQFPDLHSELNLSSLELGDSALYFCASSYGTGTQYFGPGTRLTVL.

The chain has TRBV10-3 and TRBJ2-3; 8 bases match TRBD2. The CDR3 is 17 residues long. CDR1 is ENHRY and CDR2 is SYGVKD in the germline V gene. J gave up 2 bases and V 3 bases, and 10 bases lay outside the gene matches. The CDR3: CAISEGFSGANTDTQYF. CDR3 bases: TGTGCCATCAGTGAAGGCTTTAGCGGGGCAAACACAGATACGCAGTATTTT.

The chain has TRBV10-2 and TRBJ2-3; the D is unclear. The germline V gene encodes CDR1 WSHSY and CDR2 SAAADI. Trimming cost V 11 bases and J 8 bases, with 8 bases left between them. This CDR3 spans 9 amino acids. CDR3 bases: TGCGCCGCCCCGGGTACGCAGTATTTT. Protein product: CAAPGTQYF.

The chain couples TRBV7-9 to TRBJ1-4; D gene unclear. CDR1 SEHNR and CDR2 FQNEAQ come from the germline V gene (reference sequence). The CDR3 covers 12 residues. V was cut by 5 bases and J by 7 bases, with 8 bases left in between. The CDR3 DNA follows: TGTGCCAGCAGCCCCCACGGTGAAAAACTGTTTTTT. It encodes CASSPHGEKLFF.

This clone occurred once. Other DNA sequences within the sample encode an identical CDR3. The chain has TRBV9 and TRBJ2-5; 8 bases line up with TRBD1. V trimming: 2 bases; J trimming: 5 bases; junction bases outside the gene matches: 8. The length of the CDR3 is 15 residues. The germline gives CDR1 SGDLS, CDR2 YYNGEE. The CDR3 DNA is TGTGCCAGCAGCGTGGCCGGTACAGGGGGGGAGACCCAGTACTTC. As protein: CASSVAGTGGETQYF.

The V gene is TRBV10-1, the J gene TRBJ2-1; 7 bases map to TRBD2. The junction had 9 bases not matched to a gene; V was cut back by 8 bases and J by 5 bases. The CDR3 contains 14 residues. Germline-derived CDR1 and CDR2 are WNHNN and SYGVQD (reference sequence). CDR3 nucleotide sequence: TGCGCCAGCGCCTGGCGGGAGCGAAACAATGAGCAGTTCTTC. Translating gives CASAWRERNNEQFF.

The chain employs TRBV19 and TRBJ2-1; a weak D match, TRBD1 (5 bases). The V end lost 6 bases, the J end lost 2 bases, and 8 bases lay between the germline ends. CDR3 length equals 13 residues. Germline lookup yields CDR1 LNHDA and CDR2 SQIVND (reference sequence). CDR3 sequence: CASRQGPYNEQFF. Written as DNA, the CDR3 is TGTGCCAGTAGGCAGGGCCCCTACAATGAGCAGTTCTTC.

The rearrangement joins TRBV5-1 to TRBJ2-6, with 9 bases aligning to TRBD1. The V segment lost 2 bases and the J segment 1 base; nucleotides outside the gene matches: 10. Germline assignment: CDR1 SGHRS and CDR2 YFSETQ. The CDR3 has 19 amino acids. This CDR3 reads CASSLTTGGRLSGANVLTF. The CDR3 DNA reads as TGCGCCAGCAGCTTAACAACAGGGGGCAGGCTATCTGGGGCCAACGTCCTGACTTTC.

This rearrangement joins TRBV5-1 to TRBJ2-2, with TRBD2 matching over 7 bases. The V segment lost 4 bases and the J segment 5 bases; nucleotides outside the gene matches: 8. Per germline, CDR1 SGHRS and CDR2 YFSETQ. The CDR3 totals 15 residues. In DNA form, the CDR3 reads TGCGCCAGCAGCCCCCGGGGGGTGTTTACCGGGGAGCTGTTTTTT. It specifies CASSPRGVFTGELFF.